This TCR beta chain derives from a study of Tregs in tolerant kidney transplant recipients. General study points: Tregs expanded with activated donor B cells seemed most donor-specific. Antigen-driven expansion was suggested because donor-specific Tregs expanded more than all Tregs in tolerant patients.

Turning to this clone: What it binds is not known.

Germline CDR1 reads LNHNV; CDR2 reads YYDKDF (reference sequence). CDR3 length: 14 amino acids. The V end lost 2 bases, the J end lost 5 bases, and 9 bases lay between the germline ends. This table comes from immunoSEQ multiplex PCR, and its TCRdb copy is limited to in-frame clones, with some not included. The sample consists of over 70,000 clones, roughly 90% of them appearing once. The nonmyeloablative bone marrow transplants came from related graft donors, with transient mixed chimerism. Unstimulated Tregs (CD4+CD25+CD127-) and CD4+CD25- non-Tregs were sorted from PBMCs. The sample in question was CD4+ T cells from blood (PBMCs), obtained 24 months after the transplant. This TCR was recovered from a human patient who received a combined kidney and bone marrow transplant. Part of the T cells may come from the graft donor. This chain links TRBV15 with TRBJ1-4, with D uncertain. The CDR3 region is CATSRSNINEKLFF. The CDR3 DNA reads TGTGCCACCAGCAGATCAAACATAAATGAAAAACTGTTTTTT. Using reference TRBV15 and TRBJ1-4 for the parts outside the CDR3, the full variable domain is DAMVIQNPRYQVTQFGKPVTLSCSQTLNHNVMYWYQQKSSQAPKLLFHYYDKDFNNEADTPDNFQSRRPNTSFCFLDIRSPGLGDTAMYLCATSRSNINEKLFFGSGTQLSVL.